This TCR beta chain was identified in a study of cytomegalovirus exposure and HLA in healthy donors. 13 Jbeta primers and 60 Vbeta primers were used for the PCR. Source study methods: As a later analysis found, there were tens of millions of unique TCR beta chains, of which roughly 11 million were shared. Profiled with immunoSEQ multiplex PCR; TCRdb holds only in-frame clones, not every one. Clonal size and the V and J genes are those of that table, whereas D and trimming came from the DNA. The listing contains roughly 77,000 clones. On this clone itself: Its antigen is undetermined.

Study observations and caveats: Rare TCR sequences predominated, though certain public TCRs were found in many donors.

V was clipped by 8 bases and J by 4 bases; unmatched bases: 10. The CDR3 is 14 residues long. CDR1 is MGHDK, CDR2 SYGVNS, per germline. This rearrangement joins TRBV25-1 to TRBJ1-2, with 7 bases that match TRBD1. Sequenced material: PBMCs. The clonotype was recovered from a female donor in good health and CMV-seropositive. The CDR3 region is CASGPTGTAYGYTF. In DNA, the CDR3 is TGTGCCAGCGGTCCCACCGGGACAGCCTATGGCTACACCTTC.